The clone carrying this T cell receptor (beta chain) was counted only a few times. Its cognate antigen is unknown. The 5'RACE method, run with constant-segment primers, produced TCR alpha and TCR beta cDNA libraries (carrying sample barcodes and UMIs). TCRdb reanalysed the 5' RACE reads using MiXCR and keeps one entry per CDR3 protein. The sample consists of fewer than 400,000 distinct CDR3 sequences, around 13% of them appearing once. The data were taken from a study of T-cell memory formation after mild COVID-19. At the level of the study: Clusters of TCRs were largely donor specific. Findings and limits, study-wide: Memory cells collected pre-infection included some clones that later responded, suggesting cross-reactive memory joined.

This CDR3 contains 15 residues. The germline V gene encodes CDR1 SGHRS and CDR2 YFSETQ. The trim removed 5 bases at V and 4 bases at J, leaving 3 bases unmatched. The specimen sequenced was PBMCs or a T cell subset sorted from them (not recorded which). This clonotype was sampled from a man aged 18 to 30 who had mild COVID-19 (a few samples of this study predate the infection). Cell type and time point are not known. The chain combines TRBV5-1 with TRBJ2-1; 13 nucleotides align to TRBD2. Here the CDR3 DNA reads TGCGCCAGCAGGCGGACTAGCGGGGGATACAATGAGCAGTTCTTC. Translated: CASRRTSGGYNEQFF.